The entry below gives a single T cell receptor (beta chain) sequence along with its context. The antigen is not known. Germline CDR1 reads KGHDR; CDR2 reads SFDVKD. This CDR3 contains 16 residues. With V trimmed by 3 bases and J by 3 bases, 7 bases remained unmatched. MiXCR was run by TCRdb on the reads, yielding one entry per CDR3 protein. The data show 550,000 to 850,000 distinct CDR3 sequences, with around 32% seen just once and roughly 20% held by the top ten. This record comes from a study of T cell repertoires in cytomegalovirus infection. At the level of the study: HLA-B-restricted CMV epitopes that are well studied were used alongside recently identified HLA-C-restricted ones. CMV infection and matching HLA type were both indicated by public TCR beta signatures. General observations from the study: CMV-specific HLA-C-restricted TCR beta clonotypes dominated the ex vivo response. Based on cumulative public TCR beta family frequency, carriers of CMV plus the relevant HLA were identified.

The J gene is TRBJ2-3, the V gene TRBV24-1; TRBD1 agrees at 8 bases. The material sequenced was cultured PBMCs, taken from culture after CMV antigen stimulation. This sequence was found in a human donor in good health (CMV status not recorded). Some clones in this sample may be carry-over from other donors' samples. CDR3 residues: CATSDGGTGTTDTQYF. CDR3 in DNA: TGTGCCACCAGTGATGGCGGGACAGGTACGACAGATACGCAGTATTTT.